One sample yielded the 7 T cell receptor beta chains listed below, sequenced in a study of blood T cells in healthy people across ages. Alongside a J-beta primer mix, a sample-barcoded 5' primer served in a second PCR lasting roughly 7 to 12 cycles. Via MiXCR, TCRdb re-called the 5' RACE reads, giving one row per CDR3 protein. The data contain fewer than 700,000 distinct CDR3 sequences, 40% to 50% of them singletons. The sequenced sample was blood. These receptors were obtained from a man older than 75 in good health.

This rearrangement joins TRBV9 to TRBJ2-5; D is possibly TRBD2 (6 bases). The CDR3 sequence is 15 residues long. Germline V CDR1 and CDR2: SGDLS, YYNGEE. Trimming removed 3 bases at V and 2 bases at J, with 14 bases between. CDR3 protein: CASSGGAREQETQYF. The CDR3 DNA reads as TGTGCCAGCAGCGGCGGGGCGCGGGAACAAGAGACCCAGTACTTC.

This clonotype was counted a single time. The chain combines TRBV20-1 with TRBJ1-2; D gene uncertain. This CDR3 comprises 11 residues. Trimming took 3 bases from V and 8 from J, leaving 10 bases between them. Germline CDR1 reads DFQATT; CDR2 reads SNEGSKA (reference sequence). CDR3 protein: CSASVVGGYTF. In DNA, the CDR3 is TGCAGTGCTAGTGTCGTAGGCGGCTACACCTTC.

On this clonotype: This may stem from a read error, because a much larger clone lies one nucleotide away. V usage is TRBV6-5 and J usage is TRBJ2-5; either TRBD1 or TRBD2 may supply D (6 bases each). Germline CDR1 is MNHEY and CDR2 is SVGAGI. V lost 5 bases and J lost 4, with 17 bases in between. The CDR3 totals 15 residues. CDR3 DNA: TGTGCCAGCAGTCAAGGGAGGACAGCACCAGAGACCCAGTACTTC. It yields the protein CASSQGRTAPETQYF.

This clonotype was counted a few times. The chain has TRBV28 and TRBJ2-5, with D hard to call. Germline CDR1 is MDHEN and CDR2 is SYDVKM. Trimming took off 4 bases at V and 1 base at J, with 16 bases between the two ends. The CDR3 is 16 amino acids. CDR3 sequence reads: CASSSGFFSPQETQYF. CDR3 DNA sequence: TGTGCCAGCAGTTCGGGCTTTTTTTCCCCCCAAGAGACCCAGTACTTC.

The J gene is TRBJ2-1, the V gene TRBV5-1; 10 bases are shared with TRBD2. CDR1 SGHRS and CDR2 YFSETQ come from the germline V gene. CDR3 size: 18 residues. Trimming took 4 bases from V and 6 from J; bases not matched to a gene: 16. CDR3 sequence reads: CASSPRASGRGPGNEQFF. CDR3 sequence (DNA): TGCGCCAGCAGCCCCCGGGCTAGCGGGAGAGGGCCGGGCAATGAGCAGTTCTTC.

CDR3 residues: CASSVGLANYGYTF. The DNA for the CDR3 is TGTGCCAGCAGCGTAGGGCTAGCTAACTATGGCTACACCTTC. The V call is TRBV9, the J call TRBJ1-2; unclear D gene. Germline V gene lookup returns CDR1 SGDLS and CDR2 YYNGEE. Trimming stripped 0 bases from V and 0 bases from J, with 6 bases between. This CDR3 is 14 amino acids long.

The chain joins TRBV28 to TRBJ2-1; 8 bases fit TRBD1. V trimming: 10 bases; J trimming: 4 bases; junction bases outside the gene matches: 3. Germline V lookup: CDR1 MDHEN, CDR2 SYDVKM. The CDR3 length is 12 residues. The CDR3 bases are TGTGCCACCTGGGACAGGTACAATGAGCAGTTCTTC. Its translation is CATWDRYNEQFF.